One and the same sample provided the 10 T cell receptor beta chains below, sequenced in a study of identical twins. From the 5' RACE reads, TCRdb called clonotypes with MiXCR, one entry per CDR3 protein. This table holds about 660,000 distinct CDR3 sequences, around 8.6% found once. The data also belong to a second study, concerning yellow fever vaccine responses in identical twins.

The specimen was PBMCs. Every receptor here comes from a woman under 30 in good health.

This clonotype has ten or more counts. V is TRBV7-9 and J is TRBJ2-1; 9 nucleotides match TRBD1. Germline V gene sequence: CDR1 SEHNR, CDR2 FQNEAQ (reference sequence). Trimming removed 5 bases from V and 8 bases from J; junction bases left unmatched: 13. The CDR3 is 16 residues long. The CDR3 sequence: CASSPMTGGRVYEQFF. CDR3 DNA sequence: TGTGCCAGCAGCCCGATGACAGGGGGGAGGGTTTATGAGCAGTTCTTC.

V gene TRBV20-1 combines with J gene TRBJ2-7, with 11 bases matching TRBD2. The germline V gene encodes CDR1 DFQATT and CDR2 SNEGSKA (reference sequence). The J segment lost 2 bases and the V segment lost 5 bases, leaving 8 bases of the junction unmatched. The CDR3 runs to 15 residues. CDR3 DNA sequence: TGCAGTGCTCCCCTTAGCGGGAGGGGGACCTACGAGCAGTACTTC. It codes for CSAPLSGRGTYEQYF.

This clonotype came up a few times. The chain uses TRBV29-1 and TRBJ2-1, with a tentative D call TRBD2 (5 bases). The CDR3 covers 11 residues. V lost 2 bases, J lost 10 bases, and 9 bases lay in between. CDR1 SQVTM and CDR2 ANQGSEA come from the germline V gene. CDR3 region: CSVEIGGEQFF. The DNA for the CDR3 is TGCAGCGTTGAAATAGGCGGGGAGCAGTTCTTC.

This clonotype was seen more than once but under ten times. The CDR3 nucleotides read TGCAGTGCTCCCCTGAGCGGGAGGGGTGGGAATGAGCAGTTCTTC. Translation gives CSAPLSGRGGNEQFF. The chain has TRBV20-1 and TRBJ2-1, with 10 bases aligning to TRBD2. J lost 7 bases, V lost 5 bases, and 11 bases had no gene match. Looked up from germline, CDR1 is DFQATT and CDR2 is SNEGSKA (reference sequence). CDR3 size: 15 residues.

This clonotype has a handful of counts. V is TRBV5-5 and J is TRBJ2-4; a possible D gene is TRBD1 (6 bases). The CDR3 has 17 residues. Trimming took 1 base from V and 0 from J, leaving 14 bases between them. Germline V gene sequence: CDR1 SGHKS, CDR2 YYEKEE (reference sequence). CDR3 in amino acids: CASSLIRLTGAKNIQYF. The DNA for the CDR3 is TGTGCCAGCAGCTTGATCCGACTGACAGGAGCCAAAAACATTCAGTACTTC.

This clonotype was seen a single time. One end of the junction fails to match germline, which may point to a read error. The chain combines TRBV20-1 with TRBJ2-1; D possibly uses TRBD1 or TRBD2 (5 bases each). This CDR3 has 17 amino acids. Germline V gene sequence: CDR1 DFQATT, CDR2 SNEGSKA (reference sequence). The CDR3 DNA reads TGCTGTGCTAGAGATCTCTTACGGGGCAATCTCTACAATGAGCAGTTCTTC. Translating gives CCARDLLRGNLYNEQFF.

Many counts were recorded for this clonotype. The chain joins TRBV12-3 or TRBV12-4 to TRBJ2-5; 8 bases map to TRBD1. After removal of 4 bases from V and 2 bases from J, the junction contained 6 bases not matched to a gene. The CDR3 runs to 15 residues. The CDR3 nucleotides read TGTGCCAGCAGTTACGGACGGACAGGGCAAGAGACCCAGTACTTC. Its protein product is CASSYGRTGQETQYF.

The gene calls are TRBV5-5 and TRBJ2-5; 10 positions agree with TRBD1. This CDR3 is built from 15 residues. V lost 4 bases, J lost 5 bases, and 8 bases stayed unmatched. Germline V CDR1 and CDR2: SGHKS, YYEKEE (reference sequence). Here the CDR3 reads CASSPETGGMETQYF. In nucleotides, the CDR3 is TGTGCCAGCAGCCCCGAGACAGGGGGCATGGAGACCCAGTACTTC.

Many counts were recorded for this clonotype. The rearrangement uses TRBV5-1 and TRBJ2-5; no clear D. Germline CDR1 SGHRS, CDR2 YFSETQ. V was cut by 4 bases and J by 1 base, with 14 bases left in between. This CDR3 spans 15 amino acids. Written as DNA, the CDR3 is TGCGCCAGCAGCACTGGCAACAGTTTCCAAGAGACCCAGTACTTC. As protein: CASSTGNSFQETQYF.

The rearrangement uses TRBV27 and TRBJ2-7, with a possible D match to TRBD1 (5 bases). Germline CDR1 reads MNHEY; CDR2 reads SMNVEV (reference sequence). V dropped 9 bases and J dropped 5 bases, with 14 bases sitting between them. This CDR3 has 12 amino acids. The CDR3 region has the DNA TGTGCCAGTAAGGACATAGGCAACGAGCAGTACTTC. Protein: CASKDIGNEQYF.